This T cell receptor beta chain originates from a study of T cells in Graves' hyperthyroidism and ophthalmopathy. Study observations and caveats: A model using 13 V-J features told ophthalmopathy apart from stable hyperthyroidism.

About this clonotype itself: Its antigen is unidentified.

Trimming took 3 bases from V and 3 from J; bases not matched to a gene: 9. CDR1 and CDR2 (germline): SGDLS, YYNGEE. CDR3 length: 16 residues. Amplification of TCR beta CDR3 regions was performed using RNA transcripts as template. First-round RT-PCR with HTBI primers amplified the TCR CDR3 region. TCRdb used MiXCR to reprocess the multiplex PCR reads, holding one entry per CDR3 protein. The table records 730,000 or so distinct CDR3 sequences, around 20% of them present only once. A patient was excluded if there was uncontrolled infection, other autoimmune disease, pregnancy or lactation. This chain uses TRBV9 with TRBJ1-2; 9 bases fit TRBD1. This receptor was taken from a woman between 50 and 59 years old with Graves' hyperthyroidism that later progressed to Graves' ophthalmopathy. Sequenced input: blood. CDR3 in DNA: TGTGCCAGCAGCGGAATCACAGGGGGCGTATACTATGGCTACACCTTC. It encodes CASSGITGGVYYGYTF.